This TCR beta chain was profiled in a study of blood T cell repertoires in COVID-19. Study in general: Specimens from acute and convalescent COVID-19 originated in the United States, Italy and Spain. PBMCs, B-cell-depleted T cells, or T cells were the source of the cDNA or gDNA that made up the material.

In the authors' methods: From reference gene primer amplification, estimates of nucleated cell counts were derived. Using immunoSEQ multiplex PCR, the repertoire was profiled, and TCRdb retains in-frame clones only, with some absent. V and J calls and clone size are those listed in that table; D and trimming were worked out from the DNA. The data contain fewer than 75,000 clones, around 85% of them singletons. This CDR3 comprises 11 residues. V was shortened by 7 bases and J by 4 bases, with 7 bases between the two germline ends. Germline V CDR1 and CDR2: SGDLS, YYNGEE. This receptor was identified in a man between 45 and 60 years old with active COVID-19. The chain links TRBV9 to TRBJ2-3; D call uncertain. The sample was peripheral blood. CDR3 nucleotide sequence: TGTGCCAGCGGAGCCCCAGATACGCAGTATTTT. Its translation: CASGAPDTQYF.